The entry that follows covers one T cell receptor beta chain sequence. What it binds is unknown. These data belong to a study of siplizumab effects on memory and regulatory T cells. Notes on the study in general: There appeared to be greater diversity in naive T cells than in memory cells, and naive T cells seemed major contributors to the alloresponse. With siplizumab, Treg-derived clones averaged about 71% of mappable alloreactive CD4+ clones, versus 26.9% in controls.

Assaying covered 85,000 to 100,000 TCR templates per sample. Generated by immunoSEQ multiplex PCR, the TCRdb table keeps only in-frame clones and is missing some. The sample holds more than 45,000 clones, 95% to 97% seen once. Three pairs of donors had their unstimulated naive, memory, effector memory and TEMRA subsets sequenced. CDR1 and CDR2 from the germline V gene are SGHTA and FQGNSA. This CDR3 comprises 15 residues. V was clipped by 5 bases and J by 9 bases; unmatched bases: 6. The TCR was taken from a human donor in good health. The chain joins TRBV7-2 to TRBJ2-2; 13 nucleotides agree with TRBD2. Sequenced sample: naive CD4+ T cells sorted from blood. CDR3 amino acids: CASSLLAGGSRELFF. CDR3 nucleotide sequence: TGTGCCAGCAGCCTACTAGCGGGAGGGTCGAGGGAGCTGTTTTTT.